The clone carrying this T cell receptor beta chain was seen a few times. Its antigen is unidentified. The sample originates from a study of T-cell memory formation after mild COVID-19. Overall study findings and caveats: CD4+ clones that contracted lay mainly in CM and EM; CD8+ ones lay in EMRA.

V was cut by 0 bases and J by 4 bases, with 7 bases left in between. The germline CDR1 and CDR2 sequences are LGHNA and YSLEER. The CDR3 runs 13 residues. 5'RACE primed at constant segments yielded TCR alpha and TCR beta cDNA libraries bearing sample barcodes and UMIs. TCRdb analysed the 5' RACE reads with MiXCR anew, one entry per CDR3 protein. The profile shows 110,000 or so distinct CDR3 sequences, 22% of them singletons. Material for sequencing was PBMCs or a T cell subset sorted from them (not recorded which). V usage is TRBV4-3 and J usage is TRBJ2-7, with D hard to call. The sequence was obtained from a man aged 18 to 30 who had mild COVID-19 (a few samples of this study predate the infection). Cell type and time point are not known. CDR3 loop: CASSQDLGYEQYV. In nucleotides, the CDR3 is TGCGCCAGCAGCCAAGATTTGGGGTACGAGCAGTACGTC.